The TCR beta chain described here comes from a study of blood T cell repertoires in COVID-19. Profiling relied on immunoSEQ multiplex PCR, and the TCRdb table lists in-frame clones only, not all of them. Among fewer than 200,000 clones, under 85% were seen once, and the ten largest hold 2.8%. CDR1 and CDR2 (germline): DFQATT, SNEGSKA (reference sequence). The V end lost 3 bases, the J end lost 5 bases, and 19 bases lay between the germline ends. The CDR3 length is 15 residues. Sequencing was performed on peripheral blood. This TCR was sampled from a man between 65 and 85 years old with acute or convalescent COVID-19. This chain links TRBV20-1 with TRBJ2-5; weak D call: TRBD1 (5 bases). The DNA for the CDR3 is TGCAGTGCTAGTCTTGGCCAGGGATACGGGGAGACCCAGTACTTC. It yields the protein CSASLGQGYGETQYF.